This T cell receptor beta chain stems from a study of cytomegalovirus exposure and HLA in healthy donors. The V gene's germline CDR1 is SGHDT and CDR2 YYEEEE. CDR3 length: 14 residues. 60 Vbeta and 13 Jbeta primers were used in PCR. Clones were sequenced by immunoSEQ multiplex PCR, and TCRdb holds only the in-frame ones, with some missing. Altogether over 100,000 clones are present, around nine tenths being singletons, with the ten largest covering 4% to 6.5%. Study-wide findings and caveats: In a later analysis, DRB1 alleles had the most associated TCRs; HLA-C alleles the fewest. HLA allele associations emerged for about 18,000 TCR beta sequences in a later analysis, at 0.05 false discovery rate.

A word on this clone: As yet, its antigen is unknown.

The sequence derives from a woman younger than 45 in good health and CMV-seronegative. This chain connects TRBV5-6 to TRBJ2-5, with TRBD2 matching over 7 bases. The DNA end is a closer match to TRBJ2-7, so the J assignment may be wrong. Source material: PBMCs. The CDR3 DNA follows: TGTGCCAGCAGCGTGGGAGGGGACTTCTACGAGCAGTACTTC. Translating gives CASSVGGDFYEQYF.